The 17 T cell receptor beta chains below were found in one sample sequenced in a study of T-cell memory formation after mild COVID-19. One entry per CDR3 protein, called by TCRdb with MiXCR from the 5' RACE reads. The sample holds 350,000 to 500,000 distinct CDR3 sequences, more than 20% seen once. Sequencing was performed on PBMCs or a T cell subset sorted from them (not recorded which). The receptors originated from an adult woman who had mild COVID-19 (a few samples of this study predate the infection). Cell type and time point are not known.

This clonotype is a singleton in its sample. The rearrangement links TRBV29-1 to TRBJ2-1; a possible D gene is TRBD2 (5 bases). V gave up 0 bases and J gave up 15 bases, with 15 bases separating them. Germline CDR1 SQVTM, CDR2 ANQGSEA. CDR3 length: 12 residues. The CDR3 DNA sequence: TGCAGCGTTGAAGAGTCGGCCGGGGTGGCGTTCTTC. This encodes CSVEESAGVAFF.

In the case of this clonotype: One end of the junction is discordant with germline, which a read error may explain. This chain connects TRBV7-8 to TRBJ1-1; a possible D gene is TRBD1 (5 bases). The CDR3 has 14 residues. Germline CDR1 reads SGHVS; CDR2 reads FQNEAQ. The CDR3 region has the DNA TGTGCCAGCAGCTTACAGGGCCCTTACACTGATGCTTTCTTT. Protein: CASSLQGPYTDAFF.

This clonotype was seen a few times. The chain carries TRBV20-1 and TRBJ2-4, with 8 bases identical to TRBD1. Trimming took 6 bases from V and 1 from J; bases not matched to a gene: 8. CDR1 is DFQATT, CDR2 SNEGSKA, per germline (reference sequence). The CDR3 loop spans 15 amino acids. DNA of the CDR3: TGCAGTGCCGCGGACAGGGCGGGGGCCAAAAACATTCAGTACTTC. Translation gives CSAADRAGAKNIQYF.

This clonotype was seen a few times. V usage is TRBV5-1 and J usage is TRBJ1-1; D is unclear. CDR3 size: 14 residues. From germline, CDR1 is SGHRS and CDR2 YFSETQ. The V end was cut by 4 bases, the J end by 2 bases, with 12 bases between. CDR3 region: CASSSLVFNTEAFF. CDR3 coding DNA: TGCGCCAGCAGCAGCTTGGTGTTTAACACTGAAGCTTTCTTT.

A remark on this clonotype: An end of the junction differs from the germline gene, which may be a read error. In nucleotides, the CDR3 is TGTGCCAGCTCCCCAGCGGGCAGGGTGAACACCGTGGAGCTGTTTTTT. It is translated as CASSPAGRVNTVELFF. The chain employs TRBV9 and TRBJ2-2; tentatively, D is TRBD2 (6 bases). CDR1 and CDR2 from the germline V gene are SGDLS and YYNGEE. The CDR3 loop spans 16 amino acids. Using reference TRBV9 and TRBJ2-2 for the parts outside the CDR3, the full variable domain is DSGVTQTPKHLITATGQRVTLRCSPRSGDLSVYWYQQSLDQGLQFLIQYYNGEERAKGNILERFSAQQFPDLHSELNLSSLELGDSALYFCASSPAGRVNTVELFFGEGSRLTVL.

This clonotype has a handful of counts. The V gene is TRBV7-2, the J gene TRBJ1-4, with TRBD1 matching over 11 bases. V lost 5 bases and J lost 7; bases outside the gene matches: 9. Germline V gives CDR1 SGHTA, CDR2 FQGNSA. The CDR3 totals 16 residues. CDR3 amino acids: CASSPDRGHRVEKLFF. The DNA of the CDR3 is TGTGCCAGCAGCCCGGACAGGGGGCATCGCGTTGAAAAACTGTTTTTT. The full variable domain, completed using reference TRBV7-2 and TRBJ1-4, is GAGVSQSPSNKVTEKGKDVELRCDPISGHTALYWYRQSLGQGLEFLIYFQGNSAPDKSGLPSDRFSAERTGGSVSTLTIQRTQQEDSAVYLCASSPDRGHRVEKLFFGSGTQLSVL.

This clonotype turned up a few times. The J gene is TRBJ2-3, the V gene TRBV20-1; 11 bases are a match to TRBD2. This CDR3 contains 15 residues. From germline, CDR1 is DFQATT and CDR2 SNEGSKA (reference sequence). Trimming at V came to 5 bases and at J to 6 bases, leaving 10 bases not matched to a gene. The CDR3 reads CSAPEFGLAGDTQYF. CDR3 nucleotides: TGCAGTGCTCCAGAGTTTGGACTAGCGGGTGATACGCAGTATTTT.

This clonotype was seen only a few times. This chain links TRBV9 with TRBJ1-6, with 10 positions matching TRBD1. This CDR3 is built from 15 residues. The junction had 6 bases not matched to a gene; V was cut back by 3 bases and J by 9 bases. In germline, CDR1 is SGDLS, CDR2 YYNGEE. The CDR3 bases are TGTGCCAGCAGCGAGACCGGGACAGGGGTTTCACCCCTCCACTTT. It translates to CASSETGTGVSPLHF.

The chain carries TRBV9 and TRBJ1-1, with D tentatively TRBD1 (5 bases). The ends were cut back, 0 bases at V and 7 bases at J, with 13 bases in the middle. The CDR3 runs 14 residues. Per the germline V gene, CDR1 is SGDLS and CDR2 is YYNGEE. For the CDR3, the DNA is TGTGCCAGCAGCGTAGAGTGGAGAGGGGATGAAGCTTTCTTT. Translation: CASSVEWRGDEAFF.

The rearrangement joins TRBV6-2 or TRBV6-3 to TRBJ1-1; weak D call: TRBD1 (6 bases). V was clipped by 6 bases and J by 2 bases, with 16 bases between them. Germline values: CDR1 MNHEY, CDR2 SVGEGT. CDR3 length: 15 residues. CDR3: CASSRLTGANTEAFF. As DNA, the CDR3 is TGTGCCAGCAGCCGCTTGACAGGCGCTAACACTGAAGCTTTCTTT.

This clonotype has just a few counts. CDR3 residues: CSAWGQGETGELFF. CDR3 sequence (DNA): TGCAGTGCCTGGGGACAGGGAGAAACCGGGGAGCTGTTTTTT. This chain uses TRBV20-1 with TRBJ2-2; 9 bases line up with TRBD1. With V trimmed by 6 bases and J by 5 bases, 7 bases remained unmatched. Germline V gene data show CDR1 as DFQATT and CDR2 as SNEGSKA (reference sequence). The CDR3 has 14 amino acids.

The gene calls are TRBV28 and TRBJ2-3; D ambiguous. Germline values: CDR1 MDHEN, CDR2 SYDVKM. This CDR3 comprises 14 residues. The V end was cut by 10 bases, the J end by 2 bases, with 16 bases between. CDR3 DNA: TGTGCCATCCAGCCCCTATCTGTCACAGATACGCAGTATTTT. Its translation is CAIQPLSVTDTQYF.

The J gene is TRBJ1-2, the V gene TRBV24-1; D is ambiguous. The CDR3 contains 21 residues. V lost 0 bases, J lost 3 bases, and 28 bases lay in between. CDR1 KGHDR and CDR2 SFDVKD come from the germline V gene. This CDR3 is CATSDLQIGFPLLTAYYGYTF. The CDR3 nucleotides are TGTGCCACCAGTGATTTGCAAATCGGATTCCCGCTACTCACGGCGTACTATGGCTACACCTTC.

This clonotype has a single count. V usage is TRBV2 and J usage is TRBJ2-7; TRBD1 matches 9 bases. The ends lost 4 bases at V and 3 bases at J; junction bases unmatched: 7. The CDR3 consists of 15 residues. In germline, CDR1 is SNHLY, CDR2 FYNNEI. CDR3 DNA sequence: TGTGCCAGCAGTGTAGAACAGGGGGCCAACTACGAGCAGTACTTC. This codes for CASSVEQGANYEQYF.

This rearrangement joins TRBV7-2 to TRBJ2-3; 11 nucleotides line up with TRBD2. J lost 5 bases, V lost 1 base, and 8 bases had no gene match. The CDR3 runs to 17 residues. Germline loops: CDR1 SGHTA, CDR2 FQGNSA. As DNA, the CDR3 is TGTGCCAGCAGCTTAGGGATTAGCGGGGGGGCAGTAGATACGCAGTATTTT. It translates to CASSLGISGGAVDTQYF.

In this sample, this clonotype turned up many times. This chain joins TRBV25-1 and TRBJ1-4; maybe TRBD1 (6 bases). Germline V lookup: CDR1 MGHDK, CDR2 SYGVNS. CDR3 length: 14 residues. Trimming removed 5 bases at V and 6 bases at J, with 13 bases between. The CDR3 is CASSRREGDEKLFF. The CDR3 region has the DNA TGTGCCAGCAGTAGAAGAGAGGGGGATGAAAAACTGTTTTTT.

The sample holds a few counts of this clonotype. The chain couples TRBV19 to TRBJ2-7; D gene ambiguous. V was trimmed by 3 bases and J by 2 bases, leaving 8 bases between them. The CDR3 totals 13 residues. Per the germline V gene, CDR1 is LNHDA and CDR2 is SQIVND (reference sequence). CDR3 sequence (DNA): TGTGCCAGTAGTATTCTCCCTGCCTACGAGCAGTACTTC. This sequence encodes CASSILPAYEQYF.